The clone carrying this T cell receptor beta chain occurred a few times. These data belong to a study of T cells in Graves' hyperthyroidism and ophthalmopathy. CDR3 size: 15 residues. The V end was cut by 6 bases, the J end by 0 bases, with 13 bases between. The germline CDR1 and CDR2 sequences are SGHVS and FQNEAQ. Regions amplified from RNA transcripts were the TCR beta CDR3 regions. HTBI primers were the set used in a first-round RT-PCR of the TCR CDR3. TCRdb reanalysed the multiplex PCR reads using MiXCR and keeps one entry per CDR3 protein. The data show about 640,000 distinct CDR3 sequences, with less than 25% seen just once and about 34% held by the top ten.

The sequenced material came from blood. The chain employs TRBV7-8 and TRBJ2-3; TRBD1 might be the D (6 bases). The receptor's source is a man aged 30-40 years with Graves' ophthalmopathy. CDR3 in amino acids: CASSTGDISTDTQYF. The CDR3 nucleotides are TGTGCCAGCAGTACCGGGGACATAAGCACAGATACGCAGTATTTT.